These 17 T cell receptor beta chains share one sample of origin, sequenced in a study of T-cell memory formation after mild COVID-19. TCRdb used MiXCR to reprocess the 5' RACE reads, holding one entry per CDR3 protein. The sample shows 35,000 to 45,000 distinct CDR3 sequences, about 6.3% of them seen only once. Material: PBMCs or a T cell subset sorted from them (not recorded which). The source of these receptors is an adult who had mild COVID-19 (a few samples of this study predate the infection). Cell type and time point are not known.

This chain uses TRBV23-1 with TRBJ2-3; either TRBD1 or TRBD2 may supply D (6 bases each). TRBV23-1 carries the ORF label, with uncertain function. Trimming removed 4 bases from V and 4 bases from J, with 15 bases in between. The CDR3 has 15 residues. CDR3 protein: CASSRGGGEADTQYF. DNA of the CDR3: TGCGCCAGCAGTCGAGGAGGGGGTGAAGCAGATACGCAGTATTTT.

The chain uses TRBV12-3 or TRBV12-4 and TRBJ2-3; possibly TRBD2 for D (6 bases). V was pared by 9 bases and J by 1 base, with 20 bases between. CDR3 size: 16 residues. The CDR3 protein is CASSVDGEVRTDTQYF. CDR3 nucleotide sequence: TGTGCCAGTTCTGTCGACGGGGAGGTACGCACAGATACGCAGTATTTT.

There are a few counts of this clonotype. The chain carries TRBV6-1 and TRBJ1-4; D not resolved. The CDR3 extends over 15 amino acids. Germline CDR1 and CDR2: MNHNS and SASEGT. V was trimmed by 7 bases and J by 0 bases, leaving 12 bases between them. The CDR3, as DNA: TGTGCCAGCAACGATTACAGTGCAACTAATGAAAAACTGTTTTTT. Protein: CASNDYSATNEKLFF.

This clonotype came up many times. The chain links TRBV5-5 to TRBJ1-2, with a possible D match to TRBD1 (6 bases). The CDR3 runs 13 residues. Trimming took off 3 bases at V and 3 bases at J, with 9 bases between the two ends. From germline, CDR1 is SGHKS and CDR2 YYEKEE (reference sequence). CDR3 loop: CASSSDSYYGYTF. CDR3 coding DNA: TGTGCCAGCAGCTCGGACAGTTACTATGGCTACACCTTC.

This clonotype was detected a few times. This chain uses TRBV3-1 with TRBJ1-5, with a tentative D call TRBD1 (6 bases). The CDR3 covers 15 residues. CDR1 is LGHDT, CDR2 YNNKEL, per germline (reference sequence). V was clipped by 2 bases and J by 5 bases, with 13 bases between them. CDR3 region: CASSQIQGTDQPQHF. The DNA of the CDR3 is TGTGCCAGCAGCCAAATACAGGGAACGGATCAGCCCCAGCATTTT.

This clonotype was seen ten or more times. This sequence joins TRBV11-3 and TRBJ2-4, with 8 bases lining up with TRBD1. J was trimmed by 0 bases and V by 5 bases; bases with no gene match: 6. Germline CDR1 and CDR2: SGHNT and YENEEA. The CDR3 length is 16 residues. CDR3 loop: CASSPRDRLAKNIQYF. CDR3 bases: TGTGCCAGCAGCCCCCGGGACAGGCTAGCCAAAAACATTCAGTACTTC.

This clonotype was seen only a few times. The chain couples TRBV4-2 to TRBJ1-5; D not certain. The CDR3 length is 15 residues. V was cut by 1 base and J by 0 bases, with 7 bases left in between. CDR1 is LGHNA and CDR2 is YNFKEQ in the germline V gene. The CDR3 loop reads CASSQASYSNQPQHF. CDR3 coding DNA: TGTGCCAGCAGCCAAGCTTCCTATAGCAATCAGCCCCAGCATTTT.

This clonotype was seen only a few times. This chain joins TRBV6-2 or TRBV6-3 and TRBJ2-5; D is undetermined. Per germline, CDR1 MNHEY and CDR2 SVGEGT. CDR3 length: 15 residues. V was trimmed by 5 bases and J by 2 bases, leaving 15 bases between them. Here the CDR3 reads CASSAGTSDQETQYF. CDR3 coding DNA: TGTGCCAGCAGTGCCGGCACCAGTGATCAAGAGACCCAGTACTTC.

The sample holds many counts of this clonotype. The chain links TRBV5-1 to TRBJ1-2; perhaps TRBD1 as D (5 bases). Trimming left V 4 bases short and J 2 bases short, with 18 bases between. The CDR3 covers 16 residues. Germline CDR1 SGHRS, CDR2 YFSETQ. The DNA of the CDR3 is TGCGCCAGCAGCAAAGACCCGGGACGGAGCAACTATGGCTACACCTTC. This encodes CASSKDPGRSNYGYTF.

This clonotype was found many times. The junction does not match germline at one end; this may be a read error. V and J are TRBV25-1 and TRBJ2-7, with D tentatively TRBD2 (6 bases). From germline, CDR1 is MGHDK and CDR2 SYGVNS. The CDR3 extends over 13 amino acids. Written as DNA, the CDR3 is TGTGCCAGCCGCGGCGCGGGGTCCTCCGAGCAGTACTTC. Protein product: CASRGAGSSEQYF.

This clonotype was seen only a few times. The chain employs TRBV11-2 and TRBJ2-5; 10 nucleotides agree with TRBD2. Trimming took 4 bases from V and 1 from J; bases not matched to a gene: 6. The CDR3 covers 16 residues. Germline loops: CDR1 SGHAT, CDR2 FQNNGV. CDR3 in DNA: TGTGCCAGCAGCTACGGACTAGCGGTGGGCCAAGAGACCCAGTACTTC. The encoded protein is CASSYGLAVGQETQYF. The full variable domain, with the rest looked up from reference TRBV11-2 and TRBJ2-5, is EAGVAQSPRYKIIEKRQSVAFWCNPISGHATLYWYQQILGQGPKLLIQFQNNGVVDDSQLPKDRFSAERLKGVDSTLKIQPAKLEDSAVYLCASSYGLAVGQETQYFGPGTRLLVL.

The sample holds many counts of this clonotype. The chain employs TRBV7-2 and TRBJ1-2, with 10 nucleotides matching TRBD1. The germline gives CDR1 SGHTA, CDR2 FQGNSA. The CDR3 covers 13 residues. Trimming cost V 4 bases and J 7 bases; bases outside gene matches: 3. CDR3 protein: CASSSGQGGGYTF. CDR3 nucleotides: TGTGCCAGCAGCTCCGGACAGGGGGGTGGCTACACCTTC.

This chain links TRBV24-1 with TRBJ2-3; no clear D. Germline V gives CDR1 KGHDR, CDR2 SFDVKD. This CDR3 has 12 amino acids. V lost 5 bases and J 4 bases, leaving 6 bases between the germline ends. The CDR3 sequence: CATSVRADTQYF. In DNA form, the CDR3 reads TGTGCCACCAGTGTCCGGGCAGATACGCAGTATTTT.

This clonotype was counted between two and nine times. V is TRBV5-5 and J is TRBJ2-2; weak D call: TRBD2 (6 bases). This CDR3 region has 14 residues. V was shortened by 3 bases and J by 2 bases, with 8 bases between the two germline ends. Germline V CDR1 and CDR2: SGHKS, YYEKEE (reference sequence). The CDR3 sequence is CASSSGLNTGELFF. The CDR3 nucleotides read TGTGCCAGCAGCTCCGGACTAAACACCGGGGAGCTGTTTTTT.

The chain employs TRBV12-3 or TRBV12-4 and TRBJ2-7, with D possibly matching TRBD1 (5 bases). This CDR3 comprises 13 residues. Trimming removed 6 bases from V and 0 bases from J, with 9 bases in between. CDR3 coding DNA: TGTGCCAGCAGCAGGGTAGACTCCTACGAGCAGTACTTC. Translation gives CASSRVDSYEQYF.

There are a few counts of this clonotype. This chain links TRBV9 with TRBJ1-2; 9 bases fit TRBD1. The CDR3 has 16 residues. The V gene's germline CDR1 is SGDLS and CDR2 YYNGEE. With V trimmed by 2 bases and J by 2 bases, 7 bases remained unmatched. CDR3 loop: CASSVGQGRGNYGYTF. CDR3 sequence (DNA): TGTGCCAGCAGCGTGGGACAGGGTAGGGGGAACTATGGCTACACCTTC.

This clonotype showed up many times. The CDR3 DNA follows: TGTGCCAGCAGCATGGGACTAGCGGGAGATGGAACAGATACGCAGTATTTT. This encodes CASSMGLAGDGTDTQYF. This chain uses TRBV7-9 with TRBJ2-3, with 14 bases matching TRBD2. CDR1 is SEHNR and CDR2 is FQNEAQ in the germline V gene (reference sequence). The V segment lost 5 bases and the J segment 3 bases; nucleotides outside the gene matches: 7. The CDR3 has 17 amino acids.